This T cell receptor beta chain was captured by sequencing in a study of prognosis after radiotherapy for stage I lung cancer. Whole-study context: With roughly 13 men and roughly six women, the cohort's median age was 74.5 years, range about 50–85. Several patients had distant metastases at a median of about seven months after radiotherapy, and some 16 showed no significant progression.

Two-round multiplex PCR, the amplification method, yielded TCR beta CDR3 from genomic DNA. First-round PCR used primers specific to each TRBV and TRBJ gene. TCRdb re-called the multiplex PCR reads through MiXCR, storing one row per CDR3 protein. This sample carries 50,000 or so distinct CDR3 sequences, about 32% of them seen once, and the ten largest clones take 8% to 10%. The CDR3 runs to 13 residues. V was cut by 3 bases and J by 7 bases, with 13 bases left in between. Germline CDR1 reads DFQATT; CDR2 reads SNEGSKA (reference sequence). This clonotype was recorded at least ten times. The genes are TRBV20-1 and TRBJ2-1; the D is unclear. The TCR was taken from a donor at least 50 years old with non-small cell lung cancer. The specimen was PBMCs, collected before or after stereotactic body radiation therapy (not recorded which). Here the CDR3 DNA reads TGCAGTGCTAGCCGTTTCCCCCGGAATGAGCAGTTCTTC. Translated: CSASRFPRNEQFF.